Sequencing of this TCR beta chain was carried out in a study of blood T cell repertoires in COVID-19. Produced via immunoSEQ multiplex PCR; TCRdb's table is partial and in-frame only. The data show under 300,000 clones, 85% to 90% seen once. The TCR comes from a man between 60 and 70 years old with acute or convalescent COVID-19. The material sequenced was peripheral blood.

CDR3 loop: CASSQDSGDNYGYTF. The CDR3 region has the DNA TGCGCCAGCAGCCAGGACAGCGGGGATAACTATGGCTACACCTTC. V and J are TRBV4-3 and TRBJ1-2, with D perhaps matching TRBD1 (6 bases). Germline CDR1 and CDR2: LGHNA and YSLEER. The CDR3 sequence is 15 residues long. The V and J ends lost 3 bases and 1 base respectively, with 12 bases between them.